This T cell receptor beta chain is from a study of beta chain features in type 1 diabetes. Germline CDR1 is SGHTA and CDR2 is FQGNSA. Trimming removed 2 bases from V and 4 bases from J; junction bases left unmatched: 1. The CDR3 consists of 14 residues. Study-wide results and caveats: VDJ junctions from patients with type 1 diabetes contained fewer insertions and more deletions. Researchers report that Type 1 diabetes patients had moderately but significantly shorter TCRB CDR3s across all four CD4+ subsets. cDNA-based reads could over-represent cells with high TCR expression. Equally in patients and controls, PCR might preferentially amplify shorter templates.

The sequenced template was cDNA made from the entire isolated RNA. Assay: immunoSEQ multiplex PCR; the TCRdb copy retains only in-frame clones and omits some. This sample has about 250,000 clones, with roughly 10% found just once. This clone has just a few counts. Its antigen is unidentified. Sequenced input: naive CD4+ T cells from blood. The chain combines TRBV7-2 with TRBJ1-5, with 8 nucleotides matching TRBD1. This TCR was sampled from a man younger than 40 with type 1 diabetes. The CDR3 reads CASSLQGANQPQHF. The DNA for the CDR3 is TGTGCCAGCAGCTTACAGGGGGCAAATCAGCCCCAGCATTTT.